This TCR beta chain was captured by sequencing in a study of T-cell reconstitution after alpha-beta-depleted transplantation in children. Ten or more counts support this clonotype. Preparation of the TCRbeta library involved a method that used unique molecular identifiers. TCRdb passed the PCR reads through MiXCR, listing each CDR3 protein once. The sample holds approximately 640,000 distinct CDR3 sequences; 15% to 20% are singletons and the top ten take over 0.95%. This CDR3 spans 12 amino acids. V lost 5 bases, J lost 1 base, and 8 bases lay in between. Germline V gene lookup returns CDR1 SQVTM and CDR2 ANQGSEA.

The receptor comes from a human donor who donated a stem cell graft to a child with acute myeloid leukemia. V is TRBV29-1 and J is TRBJ1-1; tentative D call: TRBD1 (5 bases). The material sequenced was PBMCs from the stem cell graft donor, taken from the stem cell graft. The CDR3: CSVRRANTEAFF. The CDR3 DNA reads as TGCAGCGTTCGCAGGGCGAACACTGAAGCTTTCTTT.